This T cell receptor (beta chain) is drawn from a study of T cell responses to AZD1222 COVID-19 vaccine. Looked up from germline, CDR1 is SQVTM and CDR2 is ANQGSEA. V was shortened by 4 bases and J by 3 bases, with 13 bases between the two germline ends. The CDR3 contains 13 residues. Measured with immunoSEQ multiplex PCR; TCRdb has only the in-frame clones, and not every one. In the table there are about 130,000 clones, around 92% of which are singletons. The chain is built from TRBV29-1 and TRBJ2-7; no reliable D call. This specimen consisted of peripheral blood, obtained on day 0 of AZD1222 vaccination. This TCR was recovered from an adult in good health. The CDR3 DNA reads TGCAGCGTTGTGGCAGGTGCAAACTACGAGCAGTACTTC. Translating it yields CSVVAGANYEQYF.